This T cell receptor (beta chain) stems from a study of blood T cell repertoires in COVID-19. Study context: PBMCs, B-cell-depleted T cells, or T cells provided the cDNA or gDNA that made up the material.

The germline CDR1 and CDR2 sequences are SGHRS and YFSETQ. The CDR3 runs to 15 residues. The trim removed 3 bases at V and 3 bases at J, leaving 4 bases unmatched. In the original workflow: Amplifying reference gene primers gave estimates of nucleated cell counts. Profiled with immunoSEQ multiplex PCR; TCRdb holds only in-frame clones, not every one. V, J and clone size are those of that table, while D and trimming were read from the DNA. In the table there are about 280,000 clones, approximately 85% of which are singletons. This chain connects TRBV5-1 to TRBJ2-2; 8 nucleotides match TRBD1. This clonotype was sampled from a woman in her sixties or seventies with acute or convalescent COVID-19. Sequenced: peripheral blood. The CDR3 bases are TGCGCCAGCAGCTCGACAGGGGCGTACACCGGGGAGCTGTTTTTT. Translation: CASSSTGAYTGELFF.